This entry lists 13 T cell receptor beta chains sequenced from one sample in a study of blood T cell repertoires in COVID-19. Generated by immunoSEQ multiplex PCR, the TCRdb table keeps only in-frame clones and is missing some. The sample includes 200,000 to 250,000 clones, roughly 88% of them seen just once. Material for sequencing was PBMCs or T cells enriched from blood (not recorded which). These receptors were collected from a woman between 40 and 50 years old with acute COVID-19.

The chain recombines TRBV9 with TRBJ2-2, with 9 bases identical to TRBD1. CDR1 is SGDLS and CDR2 is YYNGEE in the germline V gene. The CDR3 runs to 16 residues. Germline trimming cut 4 bases from V and 6 bases from J; bases unmatched to any gene: 10. DNA for the CDR3: TGTGCCAGCAGCCGCGAGGGACAGGGAGGCTCCGGGGAGCTGTTTTTT. Protein sequence: CASSREGQGGSGELFF.

This clone was counted a few times. The rearrangement uses TRBV27 and TRBJ1-3; 10 bases map to TRBD1. CDR1 and CDR2 (germline): MNHEY, SMNVEV (reference sequence). V lost 6 bases and J lost 3; bases outside the gene matches: 8. This CDR3 is built from 16 residues. The CDR3 reads CASSAGTGVNGNTIYF. The CDR3 nucleotides are TGTGCCAGCAGCGCCGGGACAGGGGTGAATGGAAACACCATATATTTT.

This clone was picked up one time. The CDR3 sequence is CSVGLAGKYYNEQFF. The CDR3 DNA reads TGCAGCGTTGGACTAGCGGGGAAATACTACAATGAGCAGTTCTTC. The chain employs TRBV29-1 and TRBJ2-1; TRBD2 agrees at 11 bases. Per the germline V gene, CDR1 is SQVTM and CDR2 is ANQGSEA. The CDR3 covers 15 residues. V shed 4 bases and J 3 bases; nucleotides not matched to a gene: 5.

The chain couples TRBV11-3 to TRBJ2-2, with 7 bases lining up with TRBD1. This CDR3 spans 15 amino acids. Germline CDR1 and CDR2: SGHNT and YENEEA. V lost 4 bases to trimming and J lost 6 bases; unmatched junction nucleotides: 8. The CDR3 loop reads CASSSTGVVAGELFF. For the CDR3, the DNA is TGTGCCAGCAGCTCTACAGGGGTGGTTGCCGGGGAGCTGTTTTTT. Variable domain in full (rest from reference TRBV11-3 and TRBJ2-2): EAGVVQSPRYKIIEKKQPVAFWCNPISGHNTLYWYLQNLGQGPELLIRYENEEAVDDSQLPKDRFSAERLKGVDSTLKIQPAELGDSAVYLCASSSTGVVAGELFFGEGSRLTVL.

To note about this clone: Other nucleotide sequences from this sample produce the same CDR3. The chain employs TRBV28 and TRBJ2-7, with 8 bases identical to TRBD1. CDR1 and CDR2 (germline): MDHEN, SYDVKM. This CDR3 spans 13 amino acids. V dropped 5 bases and J dropped 5; count of bases not matched to a gene: 5. CDR3 region: CASSLDRVHEQYF. For the CDR3, the DNA is TGTGCCAGCAGTCTGGACAGGGTCCACGAGCAGTACTTC.

The chain carries TRBV2 and TRBJ1-1, with TRBD1 matching over 7 bases. CDR1 and CDR2 (germline): SNHLY, FYNNEI. The CDR3 consists of 12 residues. After removal of 10 bases from V and 5 bases from J, the junction contained 7 bases not matched to a gene. The CDR3 region has the DNA TGTGCCATCCACGACAGGGAGACTGAAGCTTTCTTT. Translation: CAIHDRETEAFF. The full variable domain, completed using reference TRBV2 and TRBJ1-1, is EPEVTQTPSHQVTQMGQEVILRCVPISNHLYFYWYRQILGQKVEFLVSFYNNEISEKSEIFDDQFSVERPDGSNFTLKIRSTKLEDSAMYFCAIHDRETEAFFGQGTRLTVV.

This clone showed up just a few times. The chain has TRBV5-6 and TRBJ1-1; possibly TRBD1 for D (6 bases). This CDR3 is 15 amino acids long. The V end lost 4 bases, the J end lost 0 bases, and 13 bases lay between the germline ends. The V gene's germline CDR1 is SGHDT and CDR2 YYEEEE. Here the CDR3 DNA reads TGTGCCAGCAGCCCTAGACAGGACATGAACACTGAAGCTTTCTTT. Encoded protein: CASSPRQDMNTEAFF.

The V call is TRBV18, the J call TRBJ1-5; D remains unclear. CDR1 and CDR2 (germline): KGHSH, LQKENI. V lost 6 bases and J lost 5, with 17 bases in between. The CDR3 length is 15 residues. CDR3 in amino acids: CASSPGEGSHQPQHF. CDR3 sequence (DNA): TGTGCCAGCTCTCCAGGAGAGGGTTCACATCAGCCCCAGCATTTT.

In nucleotides, the CDR3 is TGTGCCAGCAGGCGTGGTTACACTGAAGCTTTCTTT. Protein sequence: CASRRGYTEAFF. The rearrangement links TRBV2 to TRBJ1-1; D unclear. V was trimmed by 6 bases and J by 3 bases, leaving 8 bases between them. CDR1 SNHLY and CDR2 FYNNEI come from the germline V gene. The CDR3 covers 12 residues.

The V and J genes are TRBV2 and TRBJ1-1; 10 bases are shared with TRBD1. This CDR3 contains 17 residues. With 5 bases clipped from V and 4 bases from J, the junction kept 13 bases outside the gene matches. Germline lookup yields CDR1 SNHLY and CDR2 FYNNEI. The CDR3 DNA reads as TGTGCCAGCAGTTTGCCGGGACAGGGGCTTGGGAGCACTGAAGCTTTCTTT. Its translation: CASSLPGQGLGSTEAFF.

The chain combines TRBV5-5 with TRBJ1-4; no clear D. Germline loops: CDR1 SGHKS, CDR2 YYEKEE (reference sequence). CDR3 length equals 14 residues. Between the trimmed V and J ends, which lost 0 bases and 2 bases, there was a span of 5 bases. CDR3 in amino acids: CASSLVVTNEKLFF. The CDR3 DNA is TGTGCCAGCAGCTTGGTCGTTACTAATGAAAAACTGTTTTTT.

The J gene is TRBJ1-4, the V gene TRBV7-9; D possibly corresponds to TRBD1 (5 bases). This CDR3 region has 15 residues. Germline V gene lookup returns CDR1 SEHNR and CDR2 FQNEAQ (reference sequence). V shed 4 bases and J shed 5 bases, with 14 bases lying between them. In DNA form, the CDR3 reads TGTGCCAGCAGCTCCCCCCGGGGGGGGAATGAAAAACTGTTTTTT. This gives the protein CASSSPRGGNEKLFF.

For this clone: Distinct nucleotide sequences in the sample also encode this CDR3. V is TRBV5-1 and J is TRBJ2-7, with 8 bases matching TRBD1. Germline loops: CDR1 SGHRS, CDR2 YFSETQ. The CDR3 runs to 14 residues. The V gene end was trimmed by 0 bases and the J gene end by 4 bases; junction bases not matched to a gene: 3. The CDR3 DNA is TGCGCCAGCAGCTTGGATGGACAGGGTTACGAGCAGTACGTC. Translating gives CASSLDGQGYEQYV.